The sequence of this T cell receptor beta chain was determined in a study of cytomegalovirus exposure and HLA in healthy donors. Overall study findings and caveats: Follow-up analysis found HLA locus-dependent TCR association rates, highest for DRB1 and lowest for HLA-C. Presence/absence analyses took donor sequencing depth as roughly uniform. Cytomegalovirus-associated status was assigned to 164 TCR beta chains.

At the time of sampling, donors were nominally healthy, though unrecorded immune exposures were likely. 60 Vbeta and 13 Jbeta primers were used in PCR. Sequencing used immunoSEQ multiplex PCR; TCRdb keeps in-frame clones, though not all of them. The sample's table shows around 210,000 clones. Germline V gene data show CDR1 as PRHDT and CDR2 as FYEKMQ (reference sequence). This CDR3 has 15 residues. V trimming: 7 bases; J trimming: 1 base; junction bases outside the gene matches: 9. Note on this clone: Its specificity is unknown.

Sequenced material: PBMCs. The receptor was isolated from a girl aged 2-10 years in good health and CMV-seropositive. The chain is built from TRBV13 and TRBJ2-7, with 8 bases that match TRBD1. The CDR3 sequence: CASNRRGRGSYEQYF. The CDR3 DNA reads TGTGCCAGCAACCGCAGGGGGCGAGGATCCTACGAGCAGTACTTC.